Below, one T cell receptor (beta chain) is given with its context. Assay used: immunoSEQ multiplex PCR; TCRdb lists only in-frame clones, some missing. The sample contains about 50,000 clones, around 86% of which appear only once. The CDR3 sequence is 17 residues long. Trimming cost V 10 bases and J 0 bases; bases outside gene matches: 12. Germline CDR1 reads ENHRY; CDR2 reads SYGVKD. The data are from a study of blood T cell repertoires in COVID-19. This clonotype was sampled from an older woman with acute or convalescent COVID-19. The V call is TRBV10-3, the J call TRBJ2-6; 7 nucleotides match TRBD1. The sequenced material came from peripheral blood. CDR3 in amino acids: CATHDGTVNSGANVLTF. The CDR3 nucleotides read TGTGCCACACATGACGGGACAGTTAACTCTGGGGCCAACGTCCTGACTTTC.